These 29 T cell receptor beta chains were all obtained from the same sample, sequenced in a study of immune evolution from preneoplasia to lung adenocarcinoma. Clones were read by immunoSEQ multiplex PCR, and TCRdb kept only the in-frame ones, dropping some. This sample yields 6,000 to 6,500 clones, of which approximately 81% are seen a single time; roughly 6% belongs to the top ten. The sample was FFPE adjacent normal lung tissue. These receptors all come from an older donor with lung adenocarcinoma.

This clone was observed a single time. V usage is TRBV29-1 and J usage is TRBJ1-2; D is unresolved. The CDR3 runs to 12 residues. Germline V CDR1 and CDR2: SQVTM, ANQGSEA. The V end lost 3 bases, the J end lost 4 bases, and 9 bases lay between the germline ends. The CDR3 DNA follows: TGCAGCGTTGAGGAGGCAGGCTATGGCTACACCTTC. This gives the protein CSVEEAGYGYTF. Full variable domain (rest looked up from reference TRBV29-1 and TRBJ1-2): SAVISQKPSRDICQRGTSLTIQCQVDSQVTMMFWYRQQPGQSLTLIATANQGSEATYESGFVIDKFPISRPNLTFSTLTVSNMSPEDSSIYLCSVEEAGYGYTFGSGTRLTVV.

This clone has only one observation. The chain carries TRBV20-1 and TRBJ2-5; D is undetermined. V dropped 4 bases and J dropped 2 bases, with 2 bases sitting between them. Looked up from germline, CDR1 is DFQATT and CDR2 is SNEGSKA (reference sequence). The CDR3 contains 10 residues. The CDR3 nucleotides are TGCAGTGCTAAACAAGAGACCCAGTACTTC. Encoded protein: CSAKQETQYF.

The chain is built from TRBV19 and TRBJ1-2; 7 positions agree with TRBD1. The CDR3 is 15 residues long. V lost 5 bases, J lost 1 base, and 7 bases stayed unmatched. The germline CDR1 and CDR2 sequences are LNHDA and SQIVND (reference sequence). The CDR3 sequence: CASSPGQNFNYGYTF. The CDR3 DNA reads TGTGCCAGTAGTCCGGGACAGAATTTTAACTATGGCTACACCTTC.

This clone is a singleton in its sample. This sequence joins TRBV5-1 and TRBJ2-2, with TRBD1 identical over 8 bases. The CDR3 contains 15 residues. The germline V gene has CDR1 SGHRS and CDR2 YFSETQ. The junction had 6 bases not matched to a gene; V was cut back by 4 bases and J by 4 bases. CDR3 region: CASSPGTGVTGELFF. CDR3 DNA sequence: TGCGCCAGCAGCCCCGGGACAGGTGTCACCGGGGAGCTGTTTTTT.

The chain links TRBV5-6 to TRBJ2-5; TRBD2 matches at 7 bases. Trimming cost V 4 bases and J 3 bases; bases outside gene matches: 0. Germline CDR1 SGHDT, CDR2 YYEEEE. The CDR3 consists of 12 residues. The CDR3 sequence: CASSAGEETQYF. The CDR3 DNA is TGTGCCAGCAGCGCGGGAGAAGAGACCCAGTACTTC. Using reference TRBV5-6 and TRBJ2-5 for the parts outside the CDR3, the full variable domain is DAGVTQSPTHLIKTRGQQVTLRCSPKSGHDTVSWYQQALGQGPQFIFQYYEEEERQRGNFPDRFSGHQFPNYSSELNVNALLLGDSALYLCASSAGEETQYFGPGTRLLVL.

The CDR3 sequence is CASKGQTFTEAFF. The DNA for the CDR3 is TGTGCCAGCAAAGGACAGACTTTCACTGAAGCTTTCTTT. V and J are TRBV11-2 and TRBJ1-1; D may be TRBD1 (6 bases). This CDR3 region has 13 residues. The ends were cut back, 7 bases at V and 4 bases at J, with 13 bases in the middle. Germline V gene sequence: CDR1 SGHAT, CDR2 FQNNGV.

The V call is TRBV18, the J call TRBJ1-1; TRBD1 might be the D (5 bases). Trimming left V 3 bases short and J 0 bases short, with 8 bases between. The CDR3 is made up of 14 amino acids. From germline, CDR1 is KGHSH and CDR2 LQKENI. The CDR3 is CASSPGVVNTEAFF. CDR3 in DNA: TGTGCCAGCTCACCGGGGGTCGTGAACACTGAAGCTTTCTTT.

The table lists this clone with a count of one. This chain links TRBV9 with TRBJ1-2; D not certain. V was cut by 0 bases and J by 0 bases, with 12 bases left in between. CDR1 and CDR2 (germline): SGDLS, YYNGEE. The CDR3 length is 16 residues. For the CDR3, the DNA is TGTGCCAGCAGCGTAGATTTTACAGTTCCTAACTATGGCTACACCTTC. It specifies CASSVDFTVPNYGYTF.

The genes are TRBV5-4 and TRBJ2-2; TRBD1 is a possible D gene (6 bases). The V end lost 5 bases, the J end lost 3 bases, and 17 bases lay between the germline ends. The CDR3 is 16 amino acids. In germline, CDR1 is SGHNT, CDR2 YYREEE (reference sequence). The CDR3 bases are TGTGCCAGCAGGGATAGACAGGTGGCGGACACCGGGGAGCTGTTTTTT. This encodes CASRDRQVADTGELFF.

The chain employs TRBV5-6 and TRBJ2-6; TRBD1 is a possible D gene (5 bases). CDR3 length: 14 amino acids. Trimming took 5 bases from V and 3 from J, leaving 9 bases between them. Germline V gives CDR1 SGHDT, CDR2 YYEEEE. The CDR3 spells CASSDSRGANVLTF. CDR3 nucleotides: TGTGCCAGCAGTGACAGTCGTGGGGCCAACGTCCTGACTTTC.

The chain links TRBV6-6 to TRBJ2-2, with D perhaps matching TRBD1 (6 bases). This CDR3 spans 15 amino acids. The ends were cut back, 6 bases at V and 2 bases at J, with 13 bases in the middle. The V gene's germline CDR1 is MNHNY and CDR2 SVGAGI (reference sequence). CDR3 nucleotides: TGTGCCAGCAGCCCTAGACAGGCTAACACCGGGGAGCTGTTTTTT. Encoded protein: CASSPRQANTGELFF.

The CDR3 sequence is CASSFSGGPTQPYNEQFF. The CDR3 DNA sequence: TGTGCCAGCAGCTTTTCAGGGGGCCCTACACAACCCTACAATGAGCAGTTCTTC. The V call is TRBV7-9, the J call TRBJ2-1; 8 bases are a match to TRBD1. Germline CDR1 SEHNR, CDR2 FQNEAQ (reference sequence). V was clipped by 3 bases and J by 2 bases; unmatched bases: 12. This CDR3 is built from 18 residues.

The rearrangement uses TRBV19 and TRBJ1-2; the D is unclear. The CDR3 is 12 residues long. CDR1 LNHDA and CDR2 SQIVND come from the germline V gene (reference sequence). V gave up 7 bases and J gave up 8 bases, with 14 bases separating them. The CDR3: CASKERGSGYTF. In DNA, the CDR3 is TGTGCCAGTAAGGAGCGGGGATCGGGCTACACCTTC.

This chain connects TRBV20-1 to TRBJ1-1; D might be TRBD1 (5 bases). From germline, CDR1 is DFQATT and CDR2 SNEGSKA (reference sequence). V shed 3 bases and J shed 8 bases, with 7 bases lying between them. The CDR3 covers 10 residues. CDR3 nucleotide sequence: TGCAGTGCTAGCCCAGGGGAAGCTTTCTTT. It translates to CSASPGEAFF.

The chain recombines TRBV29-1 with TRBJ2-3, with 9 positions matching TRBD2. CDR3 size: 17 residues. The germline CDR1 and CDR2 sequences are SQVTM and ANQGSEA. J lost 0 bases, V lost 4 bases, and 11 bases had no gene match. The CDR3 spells CSVGGLASSSSTDTQYF. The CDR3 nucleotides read TGCAGCGTTGGTGGACTAGCGAGTAGTTCTAGCACAGATACGCAGTATTTT.

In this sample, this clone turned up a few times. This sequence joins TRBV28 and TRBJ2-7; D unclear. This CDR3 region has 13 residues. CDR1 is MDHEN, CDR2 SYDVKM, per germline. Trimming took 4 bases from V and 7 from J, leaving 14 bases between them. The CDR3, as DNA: TGTGCCAGCAGTTCCTCCCTTCGGTGGGAGCAGTACTTC. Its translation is CASSSSLRWEQYF.

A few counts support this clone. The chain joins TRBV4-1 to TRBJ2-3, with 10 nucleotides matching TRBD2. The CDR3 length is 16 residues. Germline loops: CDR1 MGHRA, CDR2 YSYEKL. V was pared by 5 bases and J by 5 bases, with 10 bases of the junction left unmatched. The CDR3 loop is CASSKWALAGIDTQYF. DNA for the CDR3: TGCGCCAGCAGCAAATGGGCACTAGCGGGAATAGATACGCAGTATTTT.

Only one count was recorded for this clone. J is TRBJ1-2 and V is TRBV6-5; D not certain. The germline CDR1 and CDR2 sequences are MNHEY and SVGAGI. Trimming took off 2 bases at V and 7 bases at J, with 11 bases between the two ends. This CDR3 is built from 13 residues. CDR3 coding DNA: TGTGCCAGCAGTTACCAAAGGGAGGGTGGCTACACCTTC. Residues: CASSYQREGGYTF.

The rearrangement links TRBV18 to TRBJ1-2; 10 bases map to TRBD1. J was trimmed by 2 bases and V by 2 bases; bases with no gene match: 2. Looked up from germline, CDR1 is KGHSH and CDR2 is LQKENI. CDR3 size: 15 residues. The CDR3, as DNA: TGTGCCAGCTCACCAGTGGACAGGGGGAACTATGGCTACACCTTC. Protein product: CASSPVDRGNYGYTF.

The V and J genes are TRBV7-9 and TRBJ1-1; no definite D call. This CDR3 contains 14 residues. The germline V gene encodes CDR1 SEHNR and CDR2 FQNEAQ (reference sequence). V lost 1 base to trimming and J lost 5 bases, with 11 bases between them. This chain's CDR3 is CASSLVNAGTEAFF. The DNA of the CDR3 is TGTGCCAGCAGCTTAGTCAATGCAGGAACTGAAGCTTTCTTT.

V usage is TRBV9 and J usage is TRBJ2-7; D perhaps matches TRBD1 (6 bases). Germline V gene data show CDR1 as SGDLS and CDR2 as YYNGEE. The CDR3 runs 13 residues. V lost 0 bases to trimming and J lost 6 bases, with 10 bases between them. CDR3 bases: TGTGCCAGCAGCGTAGGGCCAGGGGCCGAGCAGTACTTC. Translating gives CASSVGPGAEQYF.

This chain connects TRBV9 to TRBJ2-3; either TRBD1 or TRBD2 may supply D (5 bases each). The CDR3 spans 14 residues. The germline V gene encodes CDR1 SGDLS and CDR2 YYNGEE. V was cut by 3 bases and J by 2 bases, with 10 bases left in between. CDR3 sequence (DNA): TGTGCCAGCAGCGACGGGACCAACACAGATACGCAGTATTTT. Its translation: CASSDGTNTDTQYF. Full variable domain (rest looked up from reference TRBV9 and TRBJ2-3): DSGVTQTPKHLITATGQRVTLRCSPRSGDLSVYWYQQSLDQGLQFLIQYYNGEERAKGNILERFSAQQFPDLHSELNLSSLELGDSALYFCASSDGTNTDTQYFGPGTRLTVL.

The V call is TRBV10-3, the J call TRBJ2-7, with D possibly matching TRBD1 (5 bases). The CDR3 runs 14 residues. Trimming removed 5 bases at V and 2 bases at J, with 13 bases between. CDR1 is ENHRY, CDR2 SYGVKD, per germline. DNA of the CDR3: TGTGCCATCAGTATAGACAGCAGTACCTACGAGCAGTACTTC. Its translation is CAISIDSSTYEQYF.

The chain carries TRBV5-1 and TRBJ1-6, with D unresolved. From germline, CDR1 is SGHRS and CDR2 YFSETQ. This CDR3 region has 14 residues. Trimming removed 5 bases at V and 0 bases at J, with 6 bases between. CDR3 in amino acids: CASREGSYNSPLHF. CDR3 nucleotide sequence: TGCGCCAGCAGGGAGGGCTCCTATAATTCACCCCTCCACTTT.

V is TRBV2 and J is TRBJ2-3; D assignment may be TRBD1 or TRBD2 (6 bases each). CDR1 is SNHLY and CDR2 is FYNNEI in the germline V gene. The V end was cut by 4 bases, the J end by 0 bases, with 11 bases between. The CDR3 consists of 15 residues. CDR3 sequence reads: CASSVGGASTDTQYF. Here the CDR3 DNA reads TGTGCCAGCAGTGTCGGGGGCGCAAGCACAGATACGCAGTATTTT.

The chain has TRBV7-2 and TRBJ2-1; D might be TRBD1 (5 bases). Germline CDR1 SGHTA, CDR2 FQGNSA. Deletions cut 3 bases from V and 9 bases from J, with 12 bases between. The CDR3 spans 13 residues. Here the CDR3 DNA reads TGTGCCAGCAGCTTGTACCAGGGCAGTGAGCAGTTCTTC. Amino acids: CASSLYQGSEQFF.

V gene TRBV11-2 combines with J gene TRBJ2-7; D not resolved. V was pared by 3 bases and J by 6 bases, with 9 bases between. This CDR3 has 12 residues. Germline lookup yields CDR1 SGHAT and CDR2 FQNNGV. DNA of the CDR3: TGTGCCAGCAGCTTTCTCTTACGCGAGCAGTACTTC. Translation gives CASSFLLREQYF. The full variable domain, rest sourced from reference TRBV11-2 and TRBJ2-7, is EAGVAQSPRYKIIEKRQSVAFWCNPISGHATLYWYQQILGQGPKLLIQFQNNGVVDDSQLPKDRFSAERLKGVDSTLKIQPAKLEDSAVYLCASSFLLREQYFGPGTRLTVT.

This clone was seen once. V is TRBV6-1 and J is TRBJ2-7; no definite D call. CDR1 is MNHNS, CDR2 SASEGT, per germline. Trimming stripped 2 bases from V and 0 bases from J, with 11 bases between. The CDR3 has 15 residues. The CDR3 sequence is CASSENWLPSYEQYF. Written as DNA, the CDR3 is TGTGCCAGCAGTGAAAATTGGCTTCCCTCCTACGAGCAGTACTTC.

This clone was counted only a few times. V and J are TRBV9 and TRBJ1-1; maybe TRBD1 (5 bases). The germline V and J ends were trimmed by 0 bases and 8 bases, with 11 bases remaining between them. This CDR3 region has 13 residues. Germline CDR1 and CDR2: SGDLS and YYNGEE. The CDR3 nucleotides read TGTGCCAGCAGCGTAGGGTTTGGGACCGAAGCTTTCTTT. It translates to CASSVGFGTEAFF.